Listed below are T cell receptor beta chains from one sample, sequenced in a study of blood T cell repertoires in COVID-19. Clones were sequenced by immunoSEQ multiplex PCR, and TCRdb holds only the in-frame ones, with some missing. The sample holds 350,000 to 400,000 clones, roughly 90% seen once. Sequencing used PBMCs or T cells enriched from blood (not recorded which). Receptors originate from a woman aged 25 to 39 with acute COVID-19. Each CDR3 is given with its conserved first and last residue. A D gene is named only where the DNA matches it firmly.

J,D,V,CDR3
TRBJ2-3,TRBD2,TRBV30,CAWMTSGITDTQYF
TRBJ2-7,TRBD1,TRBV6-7,CASRPTGGAYEQYF
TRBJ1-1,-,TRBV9,CASSGLPESTEAFF
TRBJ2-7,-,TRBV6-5,CASSYEPPQGGQQYF
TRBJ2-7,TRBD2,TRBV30,CAWSAGLAFEQYF
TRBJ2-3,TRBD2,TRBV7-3,CASSASGGTDTQYF
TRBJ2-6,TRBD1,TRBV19,CASTKTGTGGVGANVLTF
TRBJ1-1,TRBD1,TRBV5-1,CASSVDRGLGTEAFF
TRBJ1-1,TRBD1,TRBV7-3,CASSPPRQGRANTEAFF
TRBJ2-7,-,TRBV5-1,CASSLGGRSASYEQYF
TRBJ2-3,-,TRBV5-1,CASSLGQSTDTQYF
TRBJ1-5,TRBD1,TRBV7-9,CASSSPTGEVNQPQHF
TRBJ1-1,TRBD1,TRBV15,CATFGQGSPRDTEAFF
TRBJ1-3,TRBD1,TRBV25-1,CASSQQGKNTIYF
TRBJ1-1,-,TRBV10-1,CASSERDKPNTEAFF
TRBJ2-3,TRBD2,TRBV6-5,CASRLLAGGADTQYF
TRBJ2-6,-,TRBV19,CASSIDLASGANVLTF
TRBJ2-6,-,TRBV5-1,CASSLGDIYSGANVLTF
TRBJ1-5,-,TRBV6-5,CASSSDSRDQPQHF
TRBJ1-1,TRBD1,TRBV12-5,CASGLVLPGGTTEAFF
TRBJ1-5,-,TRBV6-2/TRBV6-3,CASSEGQPQHF
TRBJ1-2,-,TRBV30,CAWTRGWEYGYTF
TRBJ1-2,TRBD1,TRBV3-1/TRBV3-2,CASTLGTGGSGYTF
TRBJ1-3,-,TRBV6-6,CASIPDSSGNTIYF
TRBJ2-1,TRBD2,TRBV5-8,CASSPGTAGTSPSNEQFF
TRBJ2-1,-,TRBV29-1,CSTQGSNEQFF